A single sample gave rise to the 10 T cell receptor beta chains below, sequenced in a study of vaccination and CD4 T cells after COVID-19. CD4+ T cells that had been cultured provided DNA sequenced with the Oncomine TCR Beta short-read assay. TCRdb used MiXCR to reprocess the PCR reads, holding one entry per CDR3 protein. This sample yields about 13,000 distinct CDR3 sequences, of which roughly 74% are seen a single time; less than 40% belongs to the top ten. No antigens are known for them. The treatment: approximately 10-day PBMC culture with coronavirus spike peptide pools or control peptides (ViraFEST assay). The sample was CD4+ T cells from blood, cultured in vitro. These TCRs come from a human donor who had recovered from COVID-19.

The chain carries TRBV6-2 or TRBV6-3 and TRBJ2-5; 12 nucleotides align to TRBD2. CDR1 is MNHEY, CDR2 SVGEGT, per germline. The trim removed 4 bases at V and 3 bases at J, leaving 3 bases unmatched. The CDR3 consists of 15 residues. The CDR3 loop reads CASSSPSGREETQYF. The DNA of the CDR3 is TGTGCCAGCAGTTCCCCTAGCGGGAGGGAAGAGACCCAGTACTTC.

The J gene is TRBJ1-6, the V gene TRBV27; 7 nucleotides line up with TRBD1. CDR1 and CDR2 (germline): MNHEY, SMNVEV (reference sequence). This CDR3 has 17 residues. V trimming: 6 bases; J trimming: 6 bases; junction bases outside the gene matches: 14. The CDR3 region is CASSLGTLTGRNSPLHF. CDR3 nucleotide sequence: TGTGCCAGCAGCTTGGGTACCCTGACAGGGCGTAATTCACCCCTCCACTTT.

This chain uses TRBV29-1 with TRBJ1-2, with D hard to call. Germline V gene data show CDR1 as SQVTM and CDR2 as ANQGSEA. The CDR3 contains 13 residues. The V end was cut by 4 bases, the J end by 1 base, with 10 bases between. CDR3 DNA: TGCAGCGTTGCGTTGGACGGTAACTATGGCTACACCTTC. This gives the protein CSVALDGNYGYTF.

This clonotype was detected a few times. The chain combines TRBV5-1 with TRBJ1-5; 9 bases are shared with TRBD1. CDR1 is SGHRS and CDR2 is YFSETQ in the germline V gene. CDR3 length: 14 residues. V gave up 1 base and J gave up 5 bases; unmatched junction bases: 1. CDR3 residues: CASSLRTGDQPQHF. For the CDR3, the DNA is TGCGCCAGCAGCTTGCGGACAGGGGATCAGCCCCAGCATTTT.

The rearrangement uses TRBV28 and TRBJ2-4, with no clear D. From germline, CDR1 is MDHEN and CDR2 SYDVKM. The CDR3 is made up of 13 amino acids. V lost 7 bases and J lost 2, with 9 bases in between. This CDR3 reads CASKVGTKNIQYF. As DNA, the CDR3 is TGTGCCAGCAAGGTGGGGACCAAAAACATTCAGTACTTC.

This clonotype has only one observation. In nucleotides, the CDR3 is TGCGCCAGCAGCCAACAACAGGGTTACGAGCAGTACTTC. Amino acids: CASSQQQGYEQYF. The V and J genes are TRBV4-1 and TRBJ2-7; D perhaps matches TRBD1 (6 bases). The V and J ends lost 2 bases and 4 bases respectively, with 9 bases between them. CDR1 and CDR2 from the germline V gene are MGHRA and YSYEKL. This CDR3 has 13 amino acids.

The table lists this clonotype with a count of one. The gene calls are TRBV27 and TRBJ1-5; D not certain. The CDR3 sequence is 15 residues long. CDR1 and CDR2 (germline): MNHEY, SMNVEV (reference sequence). Trimming took off 5 bases at V and 0 bases at J, with 11 bases between the two ends. The CDR3 protein is CASSNGRYSNQPQHF. CDR3 coding DNA: TGTGCCAGCAGTAATGGGAGATATAGCAATCAGCCCCAGCATTTT.

This clonotype has a handful of counts. This chain joins TRBV6-1 and TRBJ2-1; D call uncertain. The V gene's germline CDR1 is MNHNS and CDR2 SASEGT. The V end was cut by 6 bases, the J end by 2 bases, with 20 bases between. This CDR3 is 17 amino acids long. This chain's CDR3 is CASSRPPLNPTYNEQFF. DNA of the CDR3: TGTGCCAGCAGCCGGCCCCCACTCAACCCGACCTACAATGAGCAGTTCTTC.

The chain has TRBV5-1 and TRBJ1-1; maybe TRBD1 (5 bases). The V gene's germline CDR1 is SGHRS and CDR2 YFSETQ. Between the trimmed V and J ends, which lost 4 bases and 1 base, there was a span of 11 bases. This CDR3 spans 14 amino acids. The CDR3 sequence is CASSQNDRNTEAFF. In nucleotides, the CDR3 is TGCGCCAGCAGCCAAAACGACAGGAACACTGAAGCTTTCTTT.

The chain has TRBV30 and TRBJ2-3, with TRBD2 as a possible D gene (6 bases). Germline V lookup: CDR1 GTSNPN, CDR2 SVGIG (reference sequence). The length of the CDR3 is 11 residues. Trimming left V 2 bases short and J 8 bases short, with 8 bases between. The CDR3 nucleotides are TGTGCCTGGAGTCCCGGGGGTACGCAGTATTTT. Translating it yields CAWSPGGTQYF.